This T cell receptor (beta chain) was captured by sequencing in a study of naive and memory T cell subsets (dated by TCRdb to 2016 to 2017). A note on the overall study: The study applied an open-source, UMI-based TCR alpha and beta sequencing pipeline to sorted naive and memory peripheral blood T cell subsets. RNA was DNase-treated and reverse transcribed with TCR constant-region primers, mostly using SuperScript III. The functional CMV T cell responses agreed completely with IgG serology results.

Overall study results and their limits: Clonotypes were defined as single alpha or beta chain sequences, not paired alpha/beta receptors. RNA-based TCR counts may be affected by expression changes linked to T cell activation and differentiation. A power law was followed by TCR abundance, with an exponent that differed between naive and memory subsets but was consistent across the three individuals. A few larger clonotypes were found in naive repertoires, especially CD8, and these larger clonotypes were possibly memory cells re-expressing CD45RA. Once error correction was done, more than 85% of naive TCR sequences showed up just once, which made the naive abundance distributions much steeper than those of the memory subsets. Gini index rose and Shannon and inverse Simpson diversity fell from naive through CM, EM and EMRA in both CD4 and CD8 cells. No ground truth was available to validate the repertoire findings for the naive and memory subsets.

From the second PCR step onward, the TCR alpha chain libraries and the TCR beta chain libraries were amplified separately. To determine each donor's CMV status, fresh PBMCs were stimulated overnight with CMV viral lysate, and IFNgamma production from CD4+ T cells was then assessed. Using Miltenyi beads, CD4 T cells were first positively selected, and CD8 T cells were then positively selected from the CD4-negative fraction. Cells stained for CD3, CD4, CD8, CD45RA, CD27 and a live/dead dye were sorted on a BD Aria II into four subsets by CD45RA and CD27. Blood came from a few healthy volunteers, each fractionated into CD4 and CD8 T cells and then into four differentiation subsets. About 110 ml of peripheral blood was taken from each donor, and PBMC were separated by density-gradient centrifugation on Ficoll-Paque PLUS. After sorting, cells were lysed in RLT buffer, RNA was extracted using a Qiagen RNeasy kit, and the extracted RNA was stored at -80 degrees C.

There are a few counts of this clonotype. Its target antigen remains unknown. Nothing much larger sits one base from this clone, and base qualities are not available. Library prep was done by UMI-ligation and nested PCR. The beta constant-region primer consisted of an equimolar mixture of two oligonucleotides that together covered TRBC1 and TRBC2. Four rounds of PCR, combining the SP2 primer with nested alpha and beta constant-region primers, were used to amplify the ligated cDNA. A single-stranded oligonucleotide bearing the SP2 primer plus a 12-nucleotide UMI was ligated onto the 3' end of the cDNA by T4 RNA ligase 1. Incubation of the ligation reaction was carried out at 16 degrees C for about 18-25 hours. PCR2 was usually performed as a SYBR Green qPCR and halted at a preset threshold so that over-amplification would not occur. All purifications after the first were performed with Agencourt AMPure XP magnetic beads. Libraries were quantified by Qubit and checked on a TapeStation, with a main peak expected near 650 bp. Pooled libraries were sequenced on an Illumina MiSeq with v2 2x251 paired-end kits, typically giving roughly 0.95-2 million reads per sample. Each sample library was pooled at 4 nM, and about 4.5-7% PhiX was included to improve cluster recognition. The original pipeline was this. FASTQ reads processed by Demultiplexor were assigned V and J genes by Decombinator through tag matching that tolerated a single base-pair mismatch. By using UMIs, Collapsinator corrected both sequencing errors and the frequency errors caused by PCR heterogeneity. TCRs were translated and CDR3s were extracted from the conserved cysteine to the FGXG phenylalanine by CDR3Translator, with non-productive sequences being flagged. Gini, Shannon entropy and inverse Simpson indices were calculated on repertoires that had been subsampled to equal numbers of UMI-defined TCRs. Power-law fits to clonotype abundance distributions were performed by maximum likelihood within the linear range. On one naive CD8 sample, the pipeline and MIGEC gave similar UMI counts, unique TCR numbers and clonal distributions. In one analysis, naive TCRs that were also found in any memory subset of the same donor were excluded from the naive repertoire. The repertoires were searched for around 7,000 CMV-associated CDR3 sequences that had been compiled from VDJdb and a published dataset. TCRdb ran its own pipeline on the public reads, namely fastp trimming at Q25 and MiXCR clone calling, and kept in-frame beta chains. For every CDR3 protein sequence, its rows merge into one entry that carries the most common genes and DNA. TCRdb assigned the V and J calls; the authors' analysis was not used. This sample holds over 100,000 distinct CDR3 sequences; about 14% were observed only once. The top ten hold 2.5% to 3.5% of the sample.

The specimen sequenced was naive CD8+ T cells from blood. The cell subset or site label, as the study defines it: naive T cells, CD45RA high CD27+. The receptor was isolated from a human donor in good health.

The base sequence is TGTGCCAGCAGTTTAGGGGGATACGATGAGCAGTTCTTC. It translates as CASSLGGYDEQFF. The chain is made from TRBV27 and TRBJ2-1, with the D call tentatively TRBD1 or TRBD2, each fitting 5 bases. V is reduced by 2 bases and J by 8 bases, leaving a spacing of 10 bases between them. From its cysteine to its phenylalanine, the CDR3 spans 13 amino acids. Just CDR3 DNA is preserved here, 39 bases in frame from base 1. CDR1 and CDR2 were assigned from the germline V gene (reference sequence) as MNHEY and SMNVEV.